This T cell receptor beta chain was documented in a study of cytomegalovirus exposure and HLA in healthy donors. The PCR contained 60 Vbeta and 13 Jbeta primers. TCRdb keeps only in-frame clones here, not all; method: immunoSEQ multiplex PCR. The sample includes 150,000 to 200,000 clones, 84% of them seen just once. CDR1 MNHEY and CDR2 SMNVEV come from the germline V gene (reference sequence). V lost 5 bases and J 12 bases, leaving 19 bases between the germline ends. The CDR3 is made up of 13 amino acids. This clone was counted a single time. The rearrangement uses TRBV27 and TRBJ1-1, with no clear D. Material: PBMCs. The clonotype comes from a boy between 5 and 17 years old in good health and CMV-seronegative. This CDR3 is CASSPLPVVVTFF. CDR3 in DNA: TGTGCCAGCAGTCCTTTGCCCGTAGTGGTGACTTTCTTT.